What follows are 18 T cell receptor beta chains derived from one specimen sequenced in a study of CD8 T cells in Susac syndrome. With random hexamers, reverse transcription was performed on about 0.5 to 1 ug of RNA. TCRdb processed the immunoSEQ multiplex PCR reads anew with MiXCR; each CDR3 protein has one entry. The sample records about 140,000 distinct CDR3 sequences, around 94% being singletons. The sequencing sample was made of CD8+ T cells from PBMCs. These receptors were obtained from a human donor in good health.

The chain carries TRBV27 and TRBJ2-7; 7 bases agree with TRBD2. The CDR3 is 13 amino acids. V gave up 4 bases and J gave up 4 bases; unmatched junction bases: 4. CDR1 and CDR2 (germline): MNHEY, SMNVEV (reference sequence). The CDR3 coding sequence is TGTGCCAGCAGTTACCAGCGGGATTACGAGCAGTACTTC. This codes for CASSYQRDYEQYF.

The rearrangement links TRBV27 to TRBJ1-2; unclear D gene. This CDR3 region has 13 residues. Germline CDR1 MNHEY, CDR2 SMNVEV (reference sequence). Trimming cost V 10 bases and J 6 bases, with 18 bases left between them. Here the CDR3 DNA reads TGTGCCACCAAATATGGAAGAGGTCATGGCTACACCTTC. Encoded protein: CATKYGRGHGYTF.

The rearrangement joins TRBV28 to TRBJ2-7; 8 nucleotides align to TRBD2. The germline V gene has CDR1 MDHEN and CDR2 SYDVKM. The length of the CDR3 is 14 residues. Trimming at V came to 4 bases and at J to 2 bases, leaving 4 bases not matched to a gene. In nucleotides, the CDR3 is TGTGCCAGCAGTTCGGGACTAGTCCCCTACGAGCAGTACTTC. Translated: CASSSGLVPYEQYF. Full variable domain (missing parts from reference TRBV28 and TRBJ2-7): DVKVTQSSRYLVKRTGEKVFLECVQDMDHENMFWYRQDPGLGLRLIYFSYDVKMKEKGDIPEGYSVSREKKERFSLILESASTNQTSMYLCASSSGLVPYEQYFGPGTRLTVT.

This clonotype was counted once. The chain has TRBV28 and TRBJ2-4, with D perhaps TRBD1 or TRBD2 (7 bases each). CDR1 is MDHEN and CDR2 is SYDVKM in the germline V gene. The CDR3 is 14 residues long. Trimming removed 8 bases from V and 1 base from J, with 12 bases in between. The CDR3 DNA follows: TGTGCCAGCCTGCAGGGGGGGGCCAAAAACATTCAGTACTTC. Translated: CASLQGGAKNIQYF.

The chain uses TRBV24-1 and TRBJ1-5, with D hard to call. In germline, CDR1 is KGHDR, CDR2 SFDVKD. Trimming cost V 7 bases and J 4 bases, with 13 bases left between them. The length of the CDR3 is 14 residues. The CDR3 nucleotides are TGTGCCACCAGAGGAGGCAGGCTTAATCAGCCCCAGCATTTT. This codes for CATRGGRLNQPQHF.

The sample holds one count of this clonotype. The rearrangement links TRBV27 to TRBJ2-1; possibly TRBD1 or TRBD2 for D (6 bases each). Trimming left V 5 bases short and J 8 bases short, with 7 bases between. From germline, CDR1 is MNHEY and CDR2 SMNVEV (reference sequence). The CDR3 extends over 11 amino acids. DNA of the CDR3: TGTGCCAGCAGTGGGGGGCATGAGCAGTTCTTC. It yields the protein CASSGGHEQFF.

This clonotype was seen a few times. J is TRBJ2-7 and V is TRBV28; a weak D match, TRBD2 (5 bases). The germline V gene encodes CDR1 MDHEN and CDR2 SYDVKM. CDR3 size: 12 residues. V was shortened by 3 bases and J by 6 bases, with 9 bases between the two germline ends. CDR3 in amino acids: CASSFGGREQYF. The CDR3 DNA is TGTGCCAGCAGTTTCGGAGGTCGCGAGCAGTACTTC.

V is TRBV20-1 and J is TRBJ1-1; D not resolved. Germline CDR1 reads DFQATT; CDR2 reads SNEGSKA (reference sequence). Trimming shortened V by 1 base and J by 4 bases, and 10 bases separated the two germline ends. The CDR3 runs 13 residues. CDR3 in DNA: TGCAGTGCTAGAGTACTGGGGAGCACTGAAGCTTTCTTT. Translated, it gives CSARVLGSTEAFF.

In its sample, this clonotype was seen once. The chain links TRBV11-2 to TRBJ2-3; D gene unclear. This CDR3 comprises 14 residues. CDR1 and CDR2 from the germline V gene are SGHAT and FQNNGV. Trimming removed 3 bases from V and 5 bases from J, with 12 bases in between. The CDR3 nucleotides read TGTGCCAGCAGCTTTCCTCGGCCGATAGATACGCAGTATTTT. This translates into CASSFPRPIDTQYF.

The rearrangement joins TRBV28 to TRBJ1-2; TRBD1 matches at 7 bases. Germline CDR1 MDHEN, CDR2 SYDVKM. CDR3 length: 13 amino acids. V was pared by 6 bases and J by 6 bases, with 7 bases of the junction left unmatched. The CDR3 here is CASRRQGIDGYTF. CDR3 sequence (DNA): TGTGCCAGCAGGAGACAGGGAATCGATGGCTACACCTTC.

This clonotype showed up just once. The chain employs TRBV4-1 and TRBJ2-3, with D possibly TRBD1 on 6 matching bases. The V end lost 4 bases, the J end lost 4 bases, and 15 bases lay between the germline ends. Germline V lookup: CDR1 MGHRA, CDR2 YSYEKL. This CDR3 region has 15 residues. CDR3 bases: TGCGCCAGCAGCCTCGGAGGACAGTGGGCAGATACGCAGTATTTT. It yields the protein CASSLGGQWADTQYF.

The CDR3 DNA reads as TGTGCCTGGAGTGGAAACCGGGACAGGGCCTATGGCTACACCTTC. As protein: CAWSGNRDRAYGYTF. The rearrangement joins TRBV30 to TRBJ1-2; 9 bases align to TRBD1. Trimming cost V 1 base and J 4 bases; bases outside gene matches: 7. Germline V lookup: CDR1 GTSNPN, CDR2 SVGIG (reference sequence). The length of the CDR3 is 15 residues.

The rearrangement links TRBV7-2 to TRBJ1-2; D gene ambiguous. Germline lookup yields CDR1 SGHTA and CDR2 FQGNSA. The V end lost 5 bases, the J end lost 4 bases, and 11 bases lay between the germline ends. This CDR3 has 13 residues. The CDR3 protein is CASSLAVSYGYTF. In nucleotides, the CDR3 is TGTGCCAGCAGCCTCGCAGTTAGCTATGGCTACACCTTC.

The chain employs TRBV27 and TRBJ2-5; 9 bases are shared with TRBD2. The germline CDR1 and CDR2 sequences are MNHEY and SMNVEV (reference sequence). The CDR3 sequence is 14 residues long. The chain's CDR3 is CVTGTSSYQETQYF. In DNA form, the CDR3 reads TGTGTCACCGGGACTAGCTCGTACCAAGAGACCCAGTACTTC.

V gene TRBV6-2 or TRBV6-3 combines with J gene TRBJ2-1; D remains ambiguous. This CDR3 has 11 amino acids. Trimming removed 4 bases from V and 9 bases from J, with 7 bases in between. Germline CDR1 and CDR2: MNHEY and SVGEGT. The CDR3 loop reads CASSFASEQFF. CDR3 DNA: TGTGCCAGCAGTTTCGCTAGTGAGCAGTTCTTC.

V gene TRBV9 combines with J gene TRBJ1-2; the D is unclear. The CDR3 spans 13 residues. The V gene lost 3 bases and the J gene lost 1 base, with 7 bases spanning the gap. Germline CDR1 is SGDLS and CDR2 is YYNGEE. In nucleotides, the CDR3 is TGTGCCAGCAGCGGTGGGATTAACTATGGCTACACCTTC. Translated: CASSGGINYGYTF.

This rearrangement joins TRBV5-4 to TRBJ2-3; 8 bases line up with TRBD2. This CDR3 spans 13 amino acids. Germline CDR1 reads SGHNT; CDR2 reads YYREEE (reference sequence). V lost 4 bases, J lost 2 bases, and 0 bases stayed unmatched. This chain's CDR3 is CASSGLATDTQYF. The CDR3, as DNA: TGTGCCAGCAGCGGACTAGCCACAGATACGCAGTATTTT.

This clonotype was seen just once. This chain links TRBV6-5 with TRBJ2-3; TRBD2 might be the D (6 bases). This CDR3 spans 16 amino acids. Trimming cost V 0 bases and J 2 bases, with 12 bases left between them. Germline V CDR1 and CDR2: MNHEY, SVGAGI. CDR3: CASSYSSAGYTDTQYF. DNA for the CDR3: TGTGCCAGCAGTTACTCGTCGGCGGGATACACAGATACGCAGTATTTT.